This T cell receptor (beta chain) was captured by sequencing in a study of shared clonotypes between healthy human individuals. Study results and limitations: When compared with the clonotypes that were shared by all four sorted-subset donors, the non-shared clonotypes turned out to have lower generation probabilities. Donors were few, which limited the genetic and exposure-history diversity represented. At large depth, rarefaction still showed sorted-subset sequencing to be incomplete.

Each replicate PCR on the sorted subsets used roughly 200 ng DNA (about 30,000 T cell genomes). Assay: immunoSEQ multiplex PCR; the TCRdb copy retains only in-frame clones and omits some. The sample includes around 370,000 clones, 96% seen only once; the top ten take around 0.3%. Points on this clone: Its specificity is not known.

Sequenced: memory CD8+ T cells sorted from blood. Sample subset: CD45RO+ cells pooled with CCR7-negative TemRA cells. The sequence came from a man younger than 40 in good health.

CDR3 sequence: CASSIGLAEPYEQYF. CDR3 DNA sequence: TGTGCCAGTAGTATAGGACTAGCGGAACCCTACGAGCAGTACTTC. The chain combines TRBV19 with TRBJ2-7; 9 bases are a match to TRBD2. Trimming took 1 base from V and 2 from J; bases not matched to a gene: 3. The CDR3 covers 15 residues. CDR1 and CDR2 from the germline V gene are LNHDA and SQIVND (reference sequence). Combining the CDR3 with reference TRBV19 and TRBJ2-7 gives the whole variable domain DGGITQSPKYLFRKEGQNVTLSCEQNLNHDAMYWYRQDPGQGLRLIYYSQIVNDFQKGDIAEGYSVSREKKESFPLTVTSAQKNPTAFYLCASSIGLAEPYEQYFGPGTRLTVT.